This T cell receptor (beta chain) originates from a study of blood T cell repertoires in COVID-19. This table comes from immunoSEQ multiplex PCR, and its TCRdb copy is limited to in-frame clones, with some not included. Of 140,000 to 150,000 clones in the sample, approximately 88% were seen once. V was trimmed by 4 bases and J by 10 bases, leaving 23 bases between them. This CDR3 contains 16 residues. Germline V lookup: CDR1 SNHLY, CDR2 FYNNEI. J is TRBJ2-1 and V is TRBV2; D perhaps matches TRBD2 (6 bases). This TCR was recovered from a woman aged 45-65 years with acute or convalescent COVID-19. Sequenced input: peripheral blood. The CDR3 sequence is CASSAGGRNWAGEQFF. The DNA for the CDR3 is TGTGCCAGCAGTGCCGGGGGACGAAACTGGGCAGGCGAGCAGTTCTTC.